This T cell receptor (beta chain) was documented in a study of CD8 T cells in Susac syndrome (dated by TCRdb to between 2019 and 2020). Concerning the study at large: The study used repertoire sequencing to test whether antigen drove CD8+ T cell activation and differentiation in Susac syndrome. The investigation overall reported the following: The number of individuals in the TCR sequencing and HLA analysis was acknowledged as relatively small.

High-throughput TCR beta sequencing profiled peripheral blood CD8+ and CD4+ T cells from healthy donors, Susac syndrome patients and multiple sclerosis patients. Multiple sclerosis controls were treatment-naive patients with stable or active relapsing-remitting disease fulfilling revised McDonald criteria. CD8+ TEMRA cells were enriched by FACS, while bulk CD8+ and CD4+ T cells were purified by magnetic negative isolation. Blood was collected in EDTA tubes and processed within 24 hours, with PBMCs isolated through density gradient centrifugation. PBMCs intended for TCR sequencing were cryopreserved in liquid nitrogen and thawed later in a water bath at 37 degrees C. A purity of at least 90% was achieved for sorted or isolated CD4+, CD8+ and CD8+ TEMRA cells. As for this clonotype: There is no known antigen for this receptor. No much larger clone is present one base from it, and per-base qualities are unavailable.

RNA was extracted using the RNeasy kit, and about 0.5 to 1 ug of the RNA was reverse transcribed with random hexamers. The immunoSEQ multiplex PCR assay, covering 54 Vbeta and 13 Jbeta segments, was used to amplify TCR beta CDR3 regions. To correct PCR amplification bias, a synthetic template baseline was used for both primer optimization and computational correction. The paper's processing steps were these. Reads were assigned to V, D and J genes according to IMGT and analyzed in immunoSEQ Analyzer, with only productive sequences retained. Clonality was computed as one minus Shannon entropy normalized by log2 of the number of productive unique sequences. Public and private clones were assessed among the 100 most prevalent clones of each patient and control. Clones were defined as Susac-specific if absent from the healthy and MS cohorts, from approximately 1,100 published viral clones and from other ImmuneACCESS disease sequences. The public reads were reprocessed in TCRdb via fastp at Q25 and MiXCR, keeping in-frame beta chains. Every distinct CDR3 protein forms one entry, paired with its most common genes and DNA. TCRdb, rather than the study authors, made the V and J calls. For this sample there are around 71,000 distinct CDR3 sequences; roughly 95% appear just once. The top ten hold more than 0.09% of the sample.

This sequence originates from a human donor with multiple sclerosis. Material for sequencing was CD4+ T cells from PBMCs.

The CDR3 corresponds to CSAGTGQERYEQYF. The sequenced DNA is TGCAGTGCGGGGACAGGCCAAGAACGATACGAGCAGTACTTC. The chain links TRBV20-1 with TRBJ2-7; TRBD1 aligns with 8 central bases. Its CDR3 holds 14 amino acids, cysteine through phenylalanine. This entry keeps only the CDR3 DNA: 42 bases, framed from base 1. CDR1 DFQATT and CDR2 SNEGSKA are derived from the germline V gene (reference sequence). V is pruned by 6 bases and J by 4 bases, leaving 11 bases of the junction without a gene match.